This TCR beta chain appears in the sequencing data of a study of early T cells in non-severe SARS-CoV-2 infection. Regarding the study as a whole: In VDJdb matching, anti-spike CD8 responses were favored while private and CD4 specificities went missing.

As to this clonotype: Its antigen remains unknown.

The CDR3 is 15 amino acids. With 4 bases clipped from V and 6 bases from J, the junction kept 6 bases outside the gene matches. Germline V gene data show CDR1 as MNHEY and CDR2 as SVGEGT. Molecules of cDNA were individually given unique molecular identifiers that were attached to them. Each CDR3 protein is one row after TCRdb ran MiXCR on the 5' RACE reads. This table holds approximately 28,000 distinct CDR3 sequences, approximately 4% found once. This TCR came from an adult who was a healthcare worker with PCR-confirmed SARS-CoV-2 infection or an uninfected control (not recorded which). The sample taken for sequencing was whole blood. The chain uses TRBV6-2 or TRBV6-3 and TRBJ2-3; TRBD2 matches 11 bases. In nucleotides, the CDR3 is TGTGCCAGCAGTTTGTGGACTAGCGGGTTGGATACGCAGTATTTT. It is translated as CASSLWTSGLDTQYF.